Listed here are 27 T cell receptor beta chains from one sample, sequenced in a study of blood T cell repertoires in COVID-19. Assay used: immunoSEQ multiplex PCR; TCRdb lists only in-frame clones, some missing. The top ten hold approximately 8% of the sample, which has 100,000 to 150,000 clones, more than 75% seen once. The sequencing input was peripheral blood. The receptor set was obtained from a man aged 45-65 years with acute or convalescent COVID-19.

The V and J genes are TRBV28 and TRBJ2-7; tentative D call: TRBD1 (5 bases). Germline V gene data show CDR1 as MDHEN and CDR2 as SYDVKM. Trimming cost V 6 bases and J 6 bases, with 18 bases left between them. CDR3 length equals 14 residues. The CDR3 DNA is TGTGCCAGCAGCCCCGTCCCCAGGGTCCCCGAGCAGTACTTC. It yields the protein CASSPVPRVPEQYF.

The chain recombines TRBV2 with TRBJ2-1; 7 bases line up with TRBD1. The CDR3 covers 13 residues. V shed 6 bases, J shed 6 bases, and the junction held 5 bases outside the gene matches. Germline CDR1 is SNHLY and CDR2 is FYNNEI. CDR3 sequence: CASRETGTNEQFF. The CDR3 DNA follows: TGTGCCAGCAGAGAGACAGGGACCAATGAGCAGTTCTTC.

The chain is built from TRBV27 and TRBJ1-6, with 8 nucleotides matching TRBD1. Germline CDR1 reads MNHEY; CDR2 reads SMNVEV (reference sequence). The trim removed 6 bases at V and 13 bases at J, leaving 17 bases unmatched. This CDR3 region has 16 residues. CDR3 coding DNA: TGTGCCAGCAGCCATACCCAGGGGGCAGGCCTAGGTCCCCTCCACTTT. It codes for CASSHTQGAGLGPLHF.

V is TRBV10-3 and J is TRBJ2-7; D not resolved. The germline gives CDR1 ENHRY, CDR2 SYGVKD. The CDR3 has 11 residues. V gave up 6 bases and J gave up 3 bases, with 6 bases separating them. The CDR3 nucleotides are TGTGCCATCAGGGAGCTCTACGAGCAGTACTTC. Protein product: CAIRELYEQYF.

The CDR3 DNA is TGTGCCACCAGCAGAGGTGCTAGCGGGATGTCCGGGTGGAATGAGCAGTTCTTC. Translating gives CATSRGASGMSGWNEQFF. The chain has TRBV15 and TRBJ2-1; 9 nucleotides line up with TRBD2. The CDR3 contains 18 residues. The V and J ends lost 1 base and 7 bases, in that order; junction bases with no gene match: 14. The germline V gene has CDR1 LNHNV and CDR2 YYDKDF (reference sequence).

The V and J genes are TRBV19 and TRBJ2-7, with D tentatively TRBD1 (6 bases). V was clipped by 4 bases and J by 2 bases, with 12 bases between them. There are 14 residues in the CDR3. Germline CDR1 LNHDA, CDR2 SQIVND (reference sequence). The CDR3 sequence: CASSSDRFPYEQYF. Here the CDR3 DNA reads TGTGCCAGTAGTAGTGACAGGTTCCCCTACGAGCAGTACTTC.

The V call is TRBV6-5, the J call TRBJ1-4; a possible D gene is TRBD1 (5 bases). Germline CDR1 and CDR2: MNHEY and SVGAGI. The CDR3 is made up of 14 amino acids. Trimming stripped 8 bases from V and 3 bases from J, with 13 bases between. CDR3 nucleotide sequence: TGTGCCAGCTTGGAAGGAGGGGCTAATGAAAAACTGTTTTTT. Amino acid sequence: CASLEGGANEKLFF.

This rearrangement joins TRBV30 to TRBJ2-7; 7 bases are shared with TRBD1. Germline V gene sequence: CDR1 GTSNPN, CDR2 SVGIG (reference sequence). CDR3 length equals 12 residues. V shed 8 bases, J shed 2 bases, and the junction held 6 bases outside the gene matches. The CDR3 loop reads CAARDSPYEQYF. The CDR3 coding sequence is TGTGCCGCCCGGGACAGCCCCTACGAGCAGTACTTC.

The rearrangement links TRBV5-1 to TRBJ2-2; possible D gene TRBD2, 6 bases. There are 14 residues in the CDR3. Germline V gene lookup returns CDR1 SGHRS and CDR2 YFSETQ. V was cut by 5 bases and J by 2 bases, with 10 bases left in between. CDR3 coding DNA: TGCGCCAGCAGGCGGGACTTAAACACCGGGGAGCTGTTTTTT. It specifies CASRRDLNTGELFF.

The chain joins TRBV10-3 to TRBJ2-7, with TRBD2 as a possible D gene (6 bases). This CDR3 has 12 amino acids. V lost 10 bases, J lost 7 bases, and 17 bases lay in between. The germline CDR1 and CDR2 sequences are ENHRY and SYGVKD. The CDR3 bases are TGTGCCACCTCCGGACTACCGGTGGAGCAGTACTTC. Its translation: CATSGLPVEQYF.

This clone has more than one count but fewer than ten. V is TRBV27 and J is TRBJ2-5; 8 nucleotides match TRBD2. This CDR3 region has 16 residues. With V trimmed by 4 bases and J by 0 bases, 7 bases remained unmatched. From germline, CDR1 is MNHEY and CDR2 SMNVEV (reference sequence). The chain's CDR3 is CASSSLLAGNQETQYF. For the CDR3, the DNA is TGTGCCAGCAGTTCCCTGCTAGCGGGCAACCAAGAGACCCAGTACTTC.

The CDR3 DNA follows: TGTGCCAGCAGCTTAGTGGTCTTCGCGGGGAGCACCGGGGAGCTGTTTTTT. As protein: CASSLVVFAGSTGELFF. The rearrangement joins TRBV7-8 to TRBJ2-2, with D possibly being TRBD2 (6 bases). Germline V lookup: CDR1 SGHVS, CDR2 FQNEAQ. This CDR3 is 17 amino acids long. V lost 1 base to trimming and J lost 4 bases, with 16 bases between them.

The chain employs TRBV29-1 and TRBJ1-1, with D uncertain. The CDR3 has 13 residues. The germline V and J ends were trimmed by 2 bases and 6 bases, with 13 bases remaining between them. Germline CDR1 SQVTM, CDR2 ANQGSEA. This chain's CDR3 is CSVESMEEPEAFF. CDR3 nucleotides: TGCAGCGTTGAAAGCATGGAGGAGCCTGAAGCTTTCTTT.

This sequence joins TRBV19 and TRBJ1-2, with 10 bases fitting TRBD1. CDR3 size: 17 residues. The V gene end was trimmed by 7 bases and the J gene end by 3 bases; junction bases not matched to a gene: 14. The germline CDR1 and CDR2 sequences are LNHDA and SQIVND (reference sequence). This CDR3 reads CASNWRLGTGADYGYTF. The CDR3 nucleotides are TGTGCCAGTAACTGGCGATTGGGGACAGGGGCTGACTATGGCTACACCTTC. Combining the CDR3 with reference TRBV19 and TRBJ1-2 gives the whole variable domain DGGITQSPKYLFRKEGQNVTLSCEQNLNHDAMYWYRQDPGQGLRLIYYSQIVNDFQKGDIAEGYSVSREKKESFPLTVTSAQKNPTAFYLCASNWRLGTGADYGYTFGSGTRLTVV.

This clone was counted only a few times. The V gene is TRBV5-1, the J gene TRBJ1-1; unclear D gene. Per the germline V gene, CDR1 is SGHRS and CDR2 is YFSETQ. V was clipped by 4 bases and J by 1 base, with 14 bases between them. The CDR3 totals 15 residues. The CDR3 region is CASSLQARWNTEAFF. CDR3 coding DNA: TGCGCCAGCAGCCTGCAAGCCAGGTGGAACACTGAAGCTTTCTTT.

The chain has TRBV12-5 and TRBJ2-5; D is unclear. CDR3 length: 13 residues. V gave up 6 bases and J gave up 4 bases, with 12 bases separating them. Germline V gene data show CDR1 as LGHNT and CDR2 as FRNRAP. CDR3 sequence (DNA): TGTGCTAGTGGCCCCCCTCCAGGAGAGACCCAGTACTTC. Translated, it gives CASGPPPGETQYF.

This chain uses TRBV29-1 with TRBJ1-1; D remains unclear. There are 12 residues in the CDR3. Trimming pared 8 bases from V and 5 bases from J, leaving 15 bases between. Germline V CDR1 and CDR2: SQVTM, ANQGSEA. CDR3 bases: TGCAGCTCCTATACCCCCGGGACTGAAGCTTTCTTT. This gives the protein CSSYTPGTEAFF.

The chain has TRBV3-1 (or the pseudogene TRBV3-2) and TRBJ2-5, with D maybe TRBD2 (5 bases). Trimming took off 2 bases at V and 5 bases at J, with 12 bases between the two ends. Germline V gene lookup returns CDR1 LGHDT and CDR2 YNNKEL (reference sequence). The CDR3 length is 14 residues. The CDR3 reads CASSQRGGWETQYF. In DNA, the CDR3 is TGTGCCAGCAGCCAACGAGGCGGGTGGGAGACCCAGTACTTC.

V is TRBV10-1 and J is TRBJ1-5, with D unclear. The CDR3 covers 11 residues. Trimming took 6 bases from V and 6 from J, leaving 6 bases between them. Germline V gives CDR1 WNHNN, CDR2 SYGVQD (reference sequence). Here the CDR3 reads CASRGVQPQHF. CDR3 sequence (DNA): TGCGCCAGCAGGGGAGTTCAGCCCCAGCATTTT.

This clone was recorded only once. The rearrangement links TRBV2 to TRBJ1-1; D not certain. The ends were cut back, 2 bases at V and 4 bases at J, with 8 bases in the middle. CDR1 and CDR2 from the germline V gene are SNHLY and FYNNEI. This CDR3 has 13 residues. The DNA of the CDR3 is TGTGCCAGCAGTGAAATAACACCCACTGAAGCTTTCTTT. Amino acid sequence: CASSEITPTEAFF.

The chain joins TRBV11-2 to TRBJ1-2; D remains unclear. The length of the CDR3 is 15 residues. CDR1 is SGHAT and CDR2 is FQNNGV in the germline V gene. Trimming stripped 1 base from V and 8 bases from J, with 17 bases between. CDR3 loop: CASSLGFSRTAGYTF. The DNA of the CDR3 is TGTGCCAGCAGCTTAGGGTTCAGCAGGACTGCAGGCTACACCTTC.

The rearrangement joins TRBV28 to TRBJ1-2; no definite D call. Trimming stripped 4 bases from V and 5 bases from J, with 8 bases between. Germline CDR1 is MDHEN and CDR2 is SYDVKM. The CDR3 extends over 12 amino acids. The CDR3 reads CASSSDKYGYTF. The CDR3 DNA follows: TGTGCCAGCAGTTCTGACAAATATGGCTACACCTTC.

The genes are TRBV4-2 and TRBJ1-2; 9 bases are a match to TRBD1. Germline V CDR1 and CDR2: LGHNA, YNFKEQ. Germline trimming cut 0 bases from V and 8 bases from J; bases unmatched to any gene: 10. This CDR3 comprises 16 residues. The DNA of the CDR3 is TGTGCCAGCAGCCAAGATAGACAGGGGGGATTAGAAGGCTACACCTTC. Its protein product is CASSQDRQGGLEGYTF.

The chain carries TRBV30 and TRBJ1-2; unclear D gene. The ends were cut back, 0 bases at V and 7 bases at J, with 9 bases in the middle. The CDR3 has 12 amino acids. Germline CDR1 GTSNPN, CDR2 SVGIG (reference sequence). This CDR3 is CAWSVGSGGYTF. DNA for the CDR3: TGTGCCTGGAGTGTAGGCTCGGGTGGCTACACCTTC.

CDR3 protein: CASSGGQGVAGYTF. The CDR3 nucleotides read TGTGCCAGCAGTGGCGGACAGGGGGTTGCTGGCTACACCTTC. The chain is built from TRBV25-1 and TRBJ1-2; 10 bases map to TRBD1. The germline V gene encodes CDR1 MGHDK and CDR2 SYGVNS. The CDR3 extends over 14 amino acids. After removal of 4 bases from V and 7 bases from J, the junction contained 6 bases not matched to a gene.

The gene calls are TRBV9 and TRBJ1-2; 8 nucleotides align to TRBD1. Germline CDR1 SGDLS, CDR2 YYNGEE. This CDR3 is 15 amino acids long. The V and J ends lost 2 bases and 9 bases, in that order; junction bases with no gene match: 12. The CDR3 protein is CASSVETGRQGSYTF. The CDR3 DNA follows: TGTGCCAGCAGCGTGGAGACGGGACGACAGGGGAGCTACACCTTC.

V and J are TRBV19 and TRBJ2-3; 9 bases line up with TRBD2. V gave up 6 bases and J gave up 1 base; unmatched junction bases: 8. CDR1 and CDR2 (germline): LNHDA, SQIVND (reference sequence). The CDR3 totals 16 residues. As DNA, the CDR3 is TGTGCCAGTAGGGATAGCGGGAGACTGGGCACAGATACGCAGTATTTT. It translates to CASRDSGRLGTDTQYF.